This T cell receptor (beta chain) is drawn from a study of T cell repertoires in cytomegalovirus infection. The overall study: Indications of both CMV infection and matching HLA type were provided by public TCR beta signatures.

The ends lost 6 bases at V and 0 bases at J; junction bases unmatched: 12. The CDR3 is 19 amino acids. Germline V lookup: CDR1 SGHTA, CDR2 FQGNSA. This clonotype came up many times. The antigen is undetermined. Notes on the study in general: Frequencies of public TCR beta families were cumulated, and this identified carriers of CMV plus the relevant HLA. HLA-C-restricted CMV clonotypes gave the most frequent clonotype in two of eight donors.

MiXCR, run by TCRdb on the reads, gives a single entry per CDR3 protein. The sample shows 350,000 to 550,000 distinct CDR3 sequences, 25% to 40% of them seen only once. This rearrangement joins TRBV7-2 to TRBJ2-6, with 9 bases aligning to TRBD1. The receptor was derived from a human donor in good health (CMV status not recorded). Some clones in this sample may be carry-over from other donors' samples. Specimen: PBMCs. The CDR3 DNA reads TGTGCCAGCAGAAACATCCAGGGACAGGGCTCCTCTGGGGCCAACGTCCTGACTTTC. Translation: CASRNIQGQGSSGANVLTF.